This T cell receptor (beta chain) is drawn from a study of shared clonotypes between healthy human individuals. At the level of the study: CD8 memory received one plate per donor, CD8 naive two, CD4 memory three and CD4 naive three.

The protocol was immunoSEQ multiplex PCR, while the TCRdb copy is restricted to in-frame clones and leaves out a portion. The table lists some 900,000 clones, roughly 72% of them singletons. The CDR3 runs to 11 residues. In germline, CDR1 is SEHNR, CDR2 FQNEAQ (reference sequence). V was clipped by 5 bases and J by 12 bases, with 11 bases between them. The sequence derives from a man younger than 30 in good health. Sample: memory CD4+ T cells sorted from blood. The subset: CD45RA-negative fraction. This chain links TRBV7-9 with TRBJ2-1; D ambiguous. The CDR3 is CASSATRGQFF. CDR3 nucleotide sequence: TGTGCCAGCAGCGCGACTCGTGGGCAGTTCTTC. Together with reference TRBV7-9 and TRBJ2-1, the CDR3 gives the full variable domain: DTGVSQNPRHKITKRGQNVTFRCDPISEHNRLYWYRQTLGQGPEFLTYFQNEAQLEKSRLLSDRFSAERPKGSFSTLEIQRTEQGDSAMYLCASSATRGQFFGPGTRLTVL.